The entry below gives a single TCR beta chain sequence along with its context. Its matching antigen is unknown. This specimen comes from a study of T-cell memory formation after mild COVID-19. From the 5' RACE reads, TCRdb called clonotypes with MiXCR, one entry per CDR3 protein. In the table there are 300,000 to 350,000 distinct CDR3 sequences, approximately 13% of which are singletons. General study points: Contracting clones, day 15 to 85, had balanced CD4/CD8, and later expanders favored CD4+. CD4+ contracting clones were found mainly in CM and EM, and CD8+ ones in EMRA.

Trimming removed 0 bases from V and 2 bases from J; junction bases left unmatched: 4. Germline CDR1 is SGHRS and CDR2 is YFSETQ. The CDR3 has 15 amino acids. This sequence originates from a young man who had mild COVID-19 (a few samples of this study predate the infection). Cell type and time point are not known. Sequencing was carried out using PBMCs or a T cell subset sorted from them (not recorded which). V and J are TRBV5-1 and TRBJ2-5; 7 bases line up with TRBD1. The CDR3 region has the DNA TGCGCCAGCAGCTTGGCCGACAGGGTACAAGAGACCCAGTACTTC. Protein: CASSLADRVQETQYF.